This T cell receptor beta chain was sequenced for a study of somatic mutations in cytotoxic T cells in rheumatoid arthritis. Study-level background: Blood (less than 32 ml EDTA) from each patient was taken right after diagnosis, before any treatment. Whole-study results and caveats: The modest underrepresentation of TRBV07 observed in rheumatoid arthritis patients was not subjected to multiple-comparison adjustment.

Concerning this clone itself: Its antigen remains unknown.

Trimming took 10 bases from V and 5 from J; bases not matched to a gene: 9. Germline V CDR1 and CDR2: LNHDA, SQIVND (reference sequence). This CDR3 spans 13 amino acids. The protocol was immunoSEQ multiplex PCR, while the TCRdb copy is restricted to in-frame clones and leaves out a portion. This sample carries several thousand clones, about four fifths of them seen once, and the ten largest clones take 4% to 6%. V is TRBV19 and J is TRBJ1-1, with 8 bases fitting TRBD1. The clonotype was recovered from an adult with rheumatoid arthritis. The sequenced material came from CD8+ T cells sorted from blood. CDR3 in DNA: TGTGCCATATCGACAGGGGCGCTAACTGAAGCTTTCTTT. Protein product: CAISTGALTEAFF.